This T cell receptor (beta chain) was identified during a study of radiotherapy plus CTLA-4 blockade in lung cancer. Study-level information: There were objective responses in around 18% of patients, and over 30% had disease control.

Chemo-refractory metastatic non-small-cell lung cancer patients were treated with focal radiation plus CTLA-4 blockade with ipilimumab. The CDR3 has 17 amino acids. Trimming cost V 4 bases and J 3 bases; bases outside gene matches: 11. The germline gives CDR1 ENHRY, CDR2 SYGVKD. Whole-study results and caveats: Reports identified early blood T cell clone dynamics, with interferon-beta, as the best response predictor. After radiotherapy and ipilimumab, tumor-derived clones expanded in peripheral blood.

Assay: immunoSEQ multiplex PCR; the TCRdb copy retains only in-frame clones and omits some. This sample has about 95,000 clones; 82% occur once, and the top ten carry 3% to 3.5%. With respect to this clone: Antigen: not known.

The chain combines TRBV10-3 with TRBJ2-3, with 9 bases matching TRBD2. The TCR originated in a human donor with non-small cell lung cancer who had a partial response to radiotherapy plus ipilimumab. The sequenced sample was peripheral blood, obtained from a patient treated with radiotherapy plus ipilimumab. The CDR3 sequence: CAISGGGASGDTDTQYF. The CDR3 nucleotides read TGTGCCATCAGTGGGGGTGGGGCTAGCGGGGATACAGATACGCAGTATTTT.